This paragraph covers one T cell receptor (beta chain) sequence. The antigen remains unidentified. In TCRdb, the 5' RACE reads were re-called with MiXCR into one record per CDR3 protein. The repertoire consists of a few hundred thousand distinct CDR3 sequences, with less than 20% occurring once and the leading ten covering roughly 17%. The CDR3 totals 13 residues. Germline loops: CDR1 MGHDK, CDR2 SYGVNS. The V gene lost 2 bases and the J gene lost 11 bases, with 15 bases spanning the gap. The entry originates in a study of T cells after yellow fever vaccination. Study findings and constraints: Some clonotypes, a small share, were shared between CD4 and CD8 compartments. Booster samples showed a return of most primary-vaccination clones (roughly 95% CD4, about 87% CD8). A faster peak, day 5 versus 15, was reached by the weaker secondary response.

Specimen: PBMCs, collected 5 to 6 days after the first yellow fever vaccination. The gene calls are TRBV25-1 and TRBJ1-1; possibly TRBD1 for D (6 bases). This TCR was recovered from a young man who received the YFV17D yellow fever vaccine. CDR3 sequence (DNA): TGTGCCAGCAGTGAACCGTCGGACAGCCAGGCTTTCTTT. Translating gives CASSEPSDSQAFF.